This T cell receptor beta chain was obtained from a study of T cells in women clearing cervical HPV infection. TCRdb keeps only in-frame clones here, not all; method: immunoSEQ multiplex PCR. The sample has 48,000 or so clones. The sequence came from a woman between 18 and 69 years old with a cervical HPV16 infection that either progressed to CIN3+ or cleared (not recorded which). The sample consisted of blood buffy coat.

The covered CDR3 bases are TGTGCCTGGAGCCCAGGGTGGAATCAGCCC. It is translated as CAWSPGWNQP. The entire CDR3 reads CAWSPGWNQPQHF. J is TRBJ1-5 and V is TRBV30, with a weak D call TRBD1 (5 bases). The CDR3 end lies 3 residues beyond the end of the read and is filled in from the germline J gene. The CDR3 totals 13 residues. Germline loops: CDR1 GTSNPN, CDR2 SVGIG (reference sequence). Trimming left V 3 bases short and J 4 bases short, with 10 bases between.